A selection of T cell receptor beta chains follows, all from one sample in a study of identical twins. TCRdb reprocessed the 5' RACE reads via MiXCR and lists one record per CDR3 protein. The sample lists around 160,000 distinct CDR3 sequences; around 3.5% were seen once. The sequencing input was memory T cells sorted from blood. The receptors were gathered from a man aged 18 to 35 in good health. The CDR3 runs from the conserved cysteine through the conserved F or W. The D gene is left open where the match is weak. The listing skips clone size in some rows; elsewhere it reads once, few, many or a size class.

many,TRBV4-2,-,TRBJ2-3,TGTGCCACTCCTTCGTATACGCAGTATTTT,CATPSYTQYF
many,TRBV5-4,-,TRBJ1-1,TGTGCCAGCAGCTTACAGGGTGGCACTGAAGCTTTCTTT,CASSLQGGTEAFF
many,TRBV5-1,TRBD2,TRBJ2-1,TGCGCCAGCAGCTTGGGGACTAGGGGCGATGAGCAGTTCTTC,CASSLGTRGDEQFF
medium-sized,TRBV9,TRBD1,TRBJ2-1,TGTGCCAGCAGCGTAGATTACAGGGGCAATGAGCAGTTCTTC,CASSVDYRGNEQFF
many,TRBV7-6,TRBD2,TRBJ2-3,TGTGCCAGCACGAGCGGGGGGAACTCAGATACGCAGTATTTT,CASTSGGNSDTQYF
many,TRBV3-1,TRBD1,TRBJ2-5,TGTGCCAGCAGCTCCCGCACAGGGGTAGAGACCCAGTACTTC,CASSSRTGVETQYF
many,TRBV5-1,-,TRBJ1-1,TGCGCCAGCAGCTTGCGGAGGGGGGCCTCGGAAGCTTTCTTT,CASSLRRGASEAFF
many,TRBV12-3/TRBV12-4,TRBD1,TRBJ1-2,TGTGCCAGCAGTCGTCTCCCGGGACAGGGCCACTATGGCTACACCTTC,CASSRLPGQGHYGYTF
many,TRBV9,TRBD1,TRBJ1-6,TGTGCCAGCGCAGCCTTTCAGGGGGCAGGCTCACCCCTCCACTTT,CASAAFQGAGSPLHF
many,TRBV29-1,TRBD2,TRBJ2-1,TGCAGCACGCGGGAGTTCTCCTACAATGAGCAGTTCTTC,CSTREFSYNEQFF
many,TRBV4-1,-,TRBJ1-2,TGCGCCAGCAGCCACCTCACAGGGAGTTCGGGCTATGGCTACACCTTC,CASSHLTGSSGYGYTF
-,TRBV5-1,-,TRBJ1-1,TGCGCCAGCAGTTGGGGCAGGCGAGGGACTGAAGCTTTCTTT,CASSWGRRGTEAFF
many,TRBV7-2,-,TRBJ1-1,TGTGCCAGCACGGGAGGGTGGGGAAAGACTGAAGCTTTCTTT,CASTGGWGKTEAFF
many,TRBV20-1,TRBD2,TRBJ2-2,TGCAGTGCTAGATCCCACTCTAGCGGGGCGAACACCGGGGAGCTGTTTTTT,CSARSHSSGANTGELFF
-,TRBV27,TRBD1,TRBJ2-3,TGTGCCAGCAGTCCCACCCCTCCGGACAGGCATACGCAGTATTTT,CASSPTPPDRHTQYF
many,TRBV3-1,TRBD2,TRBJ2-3,TGTGCCAGCAGCCAACGTACTACTAGCGTTCGCACAGATACGCAGTATTTT,CASSQRTTSVRTDTQYF
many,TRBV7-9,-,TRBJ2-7,TGTGCCAGCAGTCAGGGTGGAACCCTTGCTGGTGAGCAGTACTTC,CASSQGGTLAGEQYF
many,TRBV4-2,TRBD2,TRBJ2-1,TGTGCCAGCAGCCAAGGCGCGGGAGGAGGGAATGAGCAGTTCTTC,CASSQGAGGGNEQFF
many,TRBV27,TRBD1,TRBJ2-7,TGTGCCAGCAGTTTGAAACAGGGGCTAAGGTACGAGCAGTACTTC,CASSLKQGLRYEQYF
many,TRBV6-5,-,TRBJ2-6,TGTGCCAGCAGTTATATCCGGGCGAGCTCTGGGGCCAACGTCCTGACTTTC,CASSYIRASSGANVLTF
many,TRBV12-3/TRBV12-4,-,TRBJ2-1,TGTGCCGAGTCATCGAGCTCCTACAATGAGCAGTTCTTC,CAESSSSYNEQFF
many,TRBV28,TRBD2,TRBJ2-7,TGTGCCAGCAGTTTTGTGAGGTTAGGGACTAACTCCTACGAGCAGTACTTC,CASSFVRLGTNSYEQYF
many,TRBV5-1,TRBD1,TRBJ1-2,TGCGCCAGCAGCTCCGGGACAGACTATGGCTACACCTTC,CASSSGTDYGYTF
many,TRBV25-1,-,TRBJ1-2,TGTGCCAGCAGTGGAGGGGCCCGGGGCTACACCTTC,CASSGGARGYTF
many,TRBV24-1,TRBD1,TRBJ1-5,TGTGCCACCAGTGTTGGAGCAGGGGGGGATCAGCCCCAGCATTTT,CATSVGAGGDQPQHF
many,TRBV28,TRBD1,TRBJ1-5,TGTGCCAGCACCATCCGGACAGGGCCCAATCAGCCCCAGCATTTT,CASTIRTGPNQPQHF
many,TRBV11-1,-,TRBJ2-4,TGTGCCAGCAGCTTAGGGGTTTTCGCGTCCCCTTTGGGGGGAACCAAAAACATTCAGTACTTC,CASSLGVFASPLGGTKNIQYF
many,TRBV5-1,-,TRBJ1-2,TGCGCCAGCAGCGCAACAGGGAATCAGGGCTACACCTTC,CASSATGNQGYTF
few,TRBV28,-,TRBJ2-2,TGTGCCAGCAGGTTACCTGGGACGGGCACCGGGGAGCTGTTTTTT,CASRLPGTGTGELFF
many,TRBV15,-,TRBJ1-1,TGTGCCACTATGGGACAAACAGAAGCTTTCTTT,CATMGQTEAFF
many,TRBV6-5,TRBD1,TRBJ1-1,TGTGCCAGCAGTCCGGGGACAGGGGTCCTGGCAACTGAAGCTTTCTTT,CASSPGTGVLATEAFF
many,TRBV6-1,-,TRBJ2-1,TGTGCCAGCAGCCCCTTCAAGACACCTTACAATGAGCAGTTCTTC,CASSPFKTPYNEQFF
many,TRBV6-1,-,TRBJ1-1,TGTGCCAGCAGGCCTCAAAGTTCCGTGGGGAACACTGAAGCTTTCTTT,CASRPQSSVGNTEAFF
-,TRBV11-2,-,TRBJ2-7,TGTGCCAGCAGCTCGATACGGAGGGGCCATTACGAGCAGTACTTC,CASSSIRRGHYEQYF
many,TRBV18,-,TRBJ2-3,TGTGCCAGCTCACCGCCCGGAGATACGCAGTATTTT,CASSPPGDTQYF
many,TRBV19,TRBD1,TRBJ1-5,TGTGCCAGTAGTCAGGACAGGGTTTGGAATCAGCCCCAGCATTTT,CASSQDRVWNQPQHF
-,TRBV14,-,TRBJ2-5,TGTGCCAGCAGCCAAGATCGCAGGGGAGGAGAGACCCAGTACTTC,CASSQDRRGGETQYF
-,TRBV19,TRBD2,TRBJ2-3,TGTGCCAGTCGTGCGGGGGGAGCAGCAGATACGCAGTATTTT,CASRAGGAADTQYF
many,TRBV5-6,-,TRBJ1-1,TGTGCCAGCAGCTTGCGTATGACGAACACTGAAGCTTTCTTT,CASSLRMTNTEAFF
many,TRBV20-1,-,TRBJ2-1,TGCAGTGCTAAAGCTGGCGCCCTGGGGCTCAATGAGCAGTTCTTC,CSAKAGALGLNEQFF